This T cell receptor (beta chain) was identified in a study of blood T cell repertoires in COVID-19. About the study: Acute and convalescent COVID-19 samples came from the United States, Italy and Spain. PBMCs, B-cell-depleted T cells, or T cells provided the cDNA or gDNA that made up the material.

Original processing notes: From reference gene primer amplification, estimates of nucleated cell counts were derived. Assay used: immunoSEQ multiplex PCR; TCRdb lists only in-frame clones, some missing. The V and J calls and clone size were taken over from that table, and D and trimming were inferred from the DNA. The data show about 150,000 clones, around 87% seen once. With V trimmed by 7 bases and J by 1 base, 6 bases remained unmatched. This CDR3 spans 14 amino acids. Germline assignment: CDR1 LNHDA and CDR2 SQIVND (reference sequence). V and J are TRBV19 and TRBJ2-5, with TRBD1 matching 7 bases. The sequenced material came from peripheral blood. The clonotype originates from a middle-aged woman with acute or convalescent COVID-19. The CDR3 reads CASTRGDSQETQYF. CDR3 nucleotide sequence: TGTGCCAGTACCCGAGGGGACAGCCAAGAGACCCAGTACTTC.